Listed below are T cell receptor beta chains from one sample, sequenced in a study of T cell responses to AZD1222 COVID-19 vaccine. Clones were read by immunoSEQ multiplex PCR, and TCRdb kept only the in-frame ones, dropping some. This table has 150,000 to 200,000 clones, approximately 87% appearing once. The material was peripheral blood, obtained 28 days after the second AZD1222 dose. These receptors were collected from an adult who received the AZD1222 COVID-19 vaccine. The CDR3 runs from the conserved cysteine through the conserved F or W. The D gene is left open where the match is weak. Rows give clone size only sometimes, using once, few, many, or a class for an expanded clone.

V: TRBV7-9; size: .; J: TRBJ1-4; D: .; DNA: TGTGCCAGCAGCTCGCCGAGGGACGCGACTAATGAAAAACTGTTTTTT; CDR3: CASSSPRDATNEKLFF
V: TRBV18; size: .; J: TRBJ1-2; D: TRBD1; DNA: TGTGCCAGCTCACCATTGGACAGGGGGGACTATGGCTACACCTTC; CDR3: CASSPLDRGDYGYTF
V: TRBV10-3; size: .; J: TRBJ2-1; D: TRBD2; DNA: TGTGCCATCAGCCAAACATCTAGCGGGGACTACAATGAGCAGTTCTTC; CDR3: CAISQTSSGDYNEQFF
V: TRBV18; size: .; J: TRBJ1-1; D: TRBD1; DNA: TGTGCCAGCTCACTAGCGTTTGGACAGGGAATTGAAGCTTTCTTT; CDR3: CASSLAFGQGIEAFF
V: TRBV29-1; size: .; J: TRBJ2-6; D: .; DNA: TGCAGCGTTGGTTCTGGGGCCAACGTCCTGACTTTC; CDR3: CSVGSGANVLTF
V: TRBV24-1; size: .; J: TRBJ1-2; D: .; DNA: TGTGCCACCAGTGATCCCCACAGGGTTGGCTATGGCTACACCTTC; CDR3: CATSDPHRVGYGYTF
V: TRBV7-3; size: once; J: TRBJ2-3; D: .; DNA: TGTGCCAGCGGGGACGAGGGGCGAACAGATACGCAGTATTTT; CDR3: CASGDEGRTDTQYF
V: TRBV3-1/TRBV3-2; size: .; J: TRBJ1-6; D: TRBD1; DNA: TGTGCCAGCAGCCAATGGGACAGGGGCAGGTCACCCCTCCACTTT; CDR3: CASSQWDRGRSPLHF
V: TRBV19; size: once; J: TRBJ1-2; D: TRBD1; DNA: TGTGCCAGTAGTTTCCCAGGGACAGCCGGAGGCTATGGCTACACCTTC; CDR3: CASSFPGTAGGYGYTF
V: TRBV5-1; size: .; J: TRBJ2-2; D: .; DNA: TGCGCCAGCAGCCCAACGGACGCGGACATGGAGCTGTTTTTT; CDR3: CASSPTDADMELFF
V: TRBV11-2; size: .; J: TRBJ2-7; D: .; DNA: TGTGCCAGCAGCTTAGGTACCAAGACCGAGCAGTACTTC; CDR3: CASSLGTKTEQYF
V: TRBV2; size: .; J: TRBJ2-2; D: .; DNA: TGTGCCAGCAGGGGGGGGACAGGATATAACACCGGGGAGCTGTTTTTT; CDR3: CASRGGTGYNTGELFF
V: TRBV3-1/TRBV3-2; size: .; J: TRBJ1-6; D: .; DNA: TGTGCCAGCAGCCAAGTGGTTTGGAATTCACCCCTCCACTTT; CDR3: CASSQVVWNSPLHF
V: TRBV5-1; size: .; J: TRBJ2-2; D: TRBD1; DNA: TGCGCCAGCAGCGAACCGGGACAGTTCGGCGTGCTGTTTTTT; CDR3: CASSEPGQFGVLFF
V: TRBV14; size: .; J: TRBJ1-4; D: .; DNA: TGTGCCAGCAGCCAAGAGGGTATATCGGGAACTAATGAAAAACTGTTTTTT; CDR3: CASSQEGISGTNEKLFF
V: TRBV9; size: .; J: TRBJ2-3; D: TRBD2; DNA: TGTGCCAGCAGCATGACTAGCGGGGGACCGGGTGATACGCAGTATTTT; CDR3: CASSMTSGGPGDTQYF
V: TRBV2; size: .; J: TRBJ1-5; D: .; DNA: TGTGCCAGCCACCCTCAGGGGTTAGGCTATCAGCCCCAGCATTTT; CDR3: CASHPQGLGYQPQHF
V: TRBV12-3/TRBV12-4; size: once; J: TRBJ1-2; D: .; DNA: TGTGCCAGCAGTTTCGAGGGGAACTATGGCTACACCTTC; CDR3: CASSFEGNYGYTF
V: TRBV5-1; size: once; J: TRBJ1-5; D: .; DNA: TGCGCCAGCAGCCCGGTACAGGGTAGAACGGAGCCCCAGCATTTT; CDR3: CASSPVQGRTEPQHF
V: TRBV10-1; size: .; J: TRBJ1-3; D: .; DNA: TGCGCCAGCAGTGAGGGTCCGAGCTCTGGAAACACCATATATTTT; CDR3: CASSEGPSSGNTIYF
V: TRBV5-1; size: .; J: TRBJ1-4; D: .; DNA: TGCGCCAGCAGAGAGACAGTTGCAACTAATGAAAAACTGTTTTTT; CDR3: CASRETVATNEKLFF
V: TRBV6-5; size: .; J: TRBJ1-2; D: .; DNA: TGTGCCAGCAGTAGGAGTTTATCCTATGGCTACACCTTC; CDR3: CASSRSLSYGYTF
V: TRBV6-5; size: once; J: TRBJ1-6; D: .; DNA: TGTGCCAGCGAGGGGGGTACCCTTAATTCACCCCTCCACTTT; CDR3: CASEGGTLNSPLHF
V: TRBV4-1; size: .; J: TRBJ1-4; D: .; DNA: TGCGCCAGCAGCCAAGACCCCGCAGGCTCTGGTGCAACTAATGAAAAACTGTTTTTT; CDR3: CASSQDPAGSGATNEKLFF
V: TRBV3-1/TRBV3-2; size: .; J: TRBJ2-2; D: .; DNA: TGTGCCAGCACCCCCCGGGCAGGGGAGCTGTTTTTT; CDR3: CASTPRAGELFF
V: TRBV20-1; size: .; J: TRBJ2-2; D: .; DNA: TGCAGTGCTAGTTTCGGGGGCGCAAGGACCGGGGAGCTGTTTTTT; CDR3: CSASFGGARTGELFF
V: TRBV7-2; size: .; J: TRBJ1-3; D: .; DNA: TGTGCCAGCAGCTCCCCGGGTCAGGGTCCTCGAAACACCATATATTTT; CDR3: CASSSPGQGPRNTIYF